The TCR beta chain described here comes from a study of radiation and T cells in renal cell carcinoma. General observations from the study: Without pretreatment biopsies, baseline tumor clonotype presence was undetermined.

As for time point: blood 2 weeks post-SBRT. As for treatment: 15 Gy SBRT to primary tumor, nephrectomy 4 weeks later. The patient's renal cell carcinoma had clear cell pathology. This CDR3 has 14 residues. V lost 6 bases to trimming and J lost 2 bases, with 13 bases between them. Per the germline V gene, CDR1 is MNHNY and CDR2 is SVGAGI (reference sequence). Concerning this clone itself: The antigen is unknown.

The repertoire was sequenced with immunoSEQ multiplex PCR; TCRdb's copy has only in-frame clones and lacks some. The repertoire consists of 95,000 to 150,000 clones, with about four fifths occurring once and the leading ten covering under 6.5%. Sequenced here: blood, sampled from a patient whose treatment included radiotherapy and nephrectomy. This chain connects TRBV6-6 to TRBJ1-1; D is possibly TRBD1 (5 bases). This receptor was obtained from a man between 50 and 59 years old with renal cell carcinoma. CDR3 protein: CASSHQGGNTEAFF. CDR3 in DNA: TGTGCCAGCAGCCACCAGGGAGGAAACACTGAAGCTTTCTTT.